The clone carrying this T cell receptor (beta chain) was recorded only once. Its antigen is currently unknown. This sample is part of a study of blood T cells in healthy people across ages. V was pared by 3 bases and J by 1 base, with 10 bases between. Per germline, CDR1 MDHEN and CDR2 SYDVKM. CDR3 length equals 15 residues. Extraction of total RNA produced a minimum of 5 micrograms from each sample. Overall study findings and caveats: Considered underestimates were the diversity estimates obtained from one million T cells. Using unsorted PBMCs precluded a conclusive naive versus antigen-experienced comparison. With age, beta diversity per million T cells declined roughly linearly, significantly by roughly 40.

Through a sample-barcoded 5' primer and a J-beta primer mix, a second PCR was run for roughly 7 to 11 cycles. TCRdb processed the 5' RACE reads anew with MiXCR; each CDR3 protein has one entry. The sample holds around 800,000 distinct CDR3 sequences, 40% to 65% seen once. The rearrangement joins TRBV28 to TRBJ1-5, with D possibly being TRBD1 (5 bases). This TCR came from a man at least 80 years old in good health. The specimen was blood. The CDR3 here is CASSLQGNSNQPQHF. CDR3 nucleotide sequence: TGTGCCAGCAGTTTGCAGGGAAACAGCAATCAGCCCCAGCATTTT.